The 3 T cell receptor beta chains reported below all come from one sample, sequenced in a study of blood T cell repertoires in COVID-19. This table comes from immunoSEQ multiplex PCR, and its TCRdb copy is limited to in-frame clones, with some not included. Among about 160,000 clones, around 89% were seen once, and the ten largest hold less than 8.5%. Sequencing input: PBMCs or T cells enriched from blood (not recorded which). The source is a woman in her fifties or sixties who had recovered from COVID-19.

This chain links TRBV19 with TRBJ2-1; a weak D match, TRBD2 (6 bases). Germline-derived CDR1 and CDR2 are LNHDA and SQIVND (reference sequence). The CDR3 covers 15 residues. V was cut by 8 bases and J by 9 bases, with 23 bases left in between. The CDR3 protein is CASLDPGTPRLEQFF. CDR3 in DNA: TGTGCCAGTCTGGATCCCGGGACTCCTCGGCTTGAGCAGTTCTTC.

The gene calls are TRBV18 and TRBJ2-2; weak D call: TRBD1 (6 bases). The germline V gene encodes CDR1 KGHSH and CDR2 LQKENI. The CDR3 contains 13 residues. Trimming left V 5 bases short and J 7 bases short, with 11 bases between. CDR3 DNA sequence: TGTGCCAGCTCATCAACAGGGAACGGGGAGCTGTTTTTT. As protein: CASSSTGNGELFF. The full variable domain, in which reference TRBV18 and TRBJ2-2 provide the parts outside the CDR3, is NAGVMQNPRHLVRRRGQEARLRCSPMKGHSHVYWYRQLPEEGLKFMVYLQKENIIDESGMPKERFSAEFPKEGPSILRIQQVVRGDSAAYFCASSSTGNGELFFGEGSRLTVL.

The chain couples TRBV3-1 (or the pseudogene TRBV3-2) to TRBJ2-3, with a possible D match to TRBD2 (6 bases). Germline V gene data show CDR1 as LGHDT and CDR2 as YNNKEL (reference sequence). The CDR3 runs 16 residues. V dropped 1 base and J dropped 0 bases, with 11 bases sitting between them. The CDR3 DNA sequence: TGTGCCAGCAGCCAAGGAAGCGGGTCTAGCACAGATACGCAGTATTTT. It codes for CASSQGSGSSTDTQYF.